This T cell receptor (beta chain) was recorded in a study of T-cell reconstitution after alpha-beta-depleted transplantation in children. Molecular barcoding with unique molecular identifiers was used for the TCRbeta library. TCRdb re-called the PCR reads through MiXCR, storing one row per CDR3 protein. Counted here are more than 450,000 distinct CDR3 sequences, 18% occurring once; the ten biggest clones make up roughly 3.3%. This clonotype was counted only a few times. V dropped 0 bases and J dropped 6; count of bases not matched to a gene: 9. The germline CDR1 and CDR2 sequences are SGDLS and YYNGEE. The CDR3 contains 16 residues.

This chain uses TRBV9 with TRBJ2-1; 7 bases match TRBD2. The sample in question was PBMCs from the stem cell graft donor, obtained from the stem cell graft. The receptor was isolated from a human donor who donated a stem cell graft to a child with acute lymphoblastic leukemia. The CDR3 here is CASSVGWRELGNEQFF. The CDR3 region has the DNA TGTGCCAGCAGCGTAGGGTGGCGGGAGCTCGGCAATGAGCAGTTCTTC.